This TCR beta chain originates from a study of control samples from healthy donors and cancer patients. The CDR3 has 15 amino acids. V shed 4 bases and J 6 bases; nucleotides not matched to a gene: 10. Germline CDR1 reads SGHNT; CDR2 reads YYREEE (reference sequence). Profiled with immunoSEQ multiplex PCR; TCRdb holds only in-frame clones, not every one. The profile shows about 89,000 clones, about nine tenths of them singletons. This TCR was sampled from a man aged 25 to 40 in good health. The sequencing sample was made of blood. This sequence joins TRBV5-4 and TRBJ1-2; 9 positions agree with TRBD1. In nucleotides, the CDR3 is TGTGCCAGCAGCCTTCAAAAAGGGACAGGGAATGGCTACACCTTC. Translated: CASSLQKGTGNGYTF.